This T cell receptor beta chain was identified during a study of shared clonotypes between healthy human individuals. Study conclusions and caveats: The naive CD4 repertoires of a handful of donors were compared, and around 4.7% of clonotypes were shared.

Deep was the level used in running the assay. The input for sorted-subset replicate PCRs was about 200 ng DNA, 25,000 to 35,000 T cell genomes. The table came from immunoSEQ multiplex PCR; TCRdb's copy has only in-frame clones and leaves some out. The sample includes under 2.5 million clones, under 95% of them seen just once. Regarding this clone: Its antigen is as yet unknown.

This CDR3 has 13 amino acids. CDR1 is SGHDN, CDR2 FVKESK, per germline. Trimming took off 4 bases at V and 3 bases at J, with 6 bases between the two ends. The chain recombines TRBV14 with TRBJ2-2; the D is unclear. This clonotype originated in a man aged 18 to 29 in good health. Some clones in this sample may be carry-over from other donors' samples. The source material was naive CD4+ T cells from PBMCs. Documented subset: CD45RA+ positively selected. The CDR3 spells CASSPWDTGELFF. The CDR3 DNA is TGTGCCAGCAGCCCGTGGGACACCGGGGAGCTGTTTTTT. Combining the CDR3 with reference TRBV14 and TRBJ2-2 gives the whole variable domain EAGVTQFPSHSVIEKGQTVTLRCDPISGHDNLYWYRRVMGKEIKFLLHFVKESKQDESGMPNNRFLAERTGGTYSTLKVQPAELEDSGVYFCASSPWDTGELFFGEGSRLTVL.